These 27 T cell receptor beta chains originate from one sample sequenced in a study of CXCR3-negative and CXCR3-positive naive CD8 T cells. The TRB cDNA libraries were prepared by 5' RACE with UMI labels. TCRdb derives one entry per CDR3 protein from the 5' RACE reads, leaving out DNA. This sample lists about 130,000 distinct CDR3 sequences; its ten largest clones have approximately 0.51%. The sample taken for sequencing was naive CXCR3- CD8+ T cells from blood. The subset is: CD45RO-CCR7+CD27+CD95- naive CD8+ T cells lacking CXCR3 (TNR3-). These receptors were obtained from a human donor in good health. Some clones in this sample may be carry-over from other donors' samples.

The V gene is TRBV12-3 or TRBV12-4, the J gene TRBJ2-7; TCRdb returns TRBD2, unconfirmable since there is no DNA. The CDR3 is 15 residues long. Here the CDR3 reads CASSLSLGQSYEQYF.

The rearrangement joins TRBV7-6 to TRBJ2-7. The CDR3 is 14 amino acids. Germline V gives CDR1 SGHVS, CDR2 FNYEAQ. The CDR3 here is CASSLVGDSYEQYF.

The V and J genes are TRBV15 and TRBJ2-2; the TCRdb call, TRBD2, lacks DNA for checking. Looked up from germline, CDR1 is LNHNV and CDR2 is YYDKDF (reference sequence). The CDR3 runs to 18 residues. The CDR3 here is CATSDPGLAGVDTGELFF.

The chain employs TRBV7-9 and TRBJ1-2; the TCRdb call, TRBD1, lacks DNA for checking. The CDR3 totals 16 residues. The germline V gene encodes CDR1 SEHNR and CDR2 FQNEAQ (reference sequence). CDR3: CASSSTGGSNHYGYTF.

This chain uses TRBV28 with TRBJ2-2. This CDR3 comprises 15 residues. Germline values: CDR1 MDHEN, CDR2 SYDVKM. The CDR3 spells CASRPYVTGTGELFF.

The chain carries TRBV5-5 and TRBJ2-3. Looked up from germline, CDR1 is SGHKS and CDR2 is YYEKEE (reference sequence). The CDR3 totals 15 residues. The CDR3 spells CASSLGTANTDTQYF.

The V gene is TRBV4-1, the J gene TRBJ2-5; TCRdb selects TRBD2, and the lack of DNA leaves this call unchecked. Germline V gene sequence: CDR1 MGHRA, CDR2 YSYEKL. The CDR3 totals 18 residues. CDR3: CASSPVGGEGLPGETQYF.

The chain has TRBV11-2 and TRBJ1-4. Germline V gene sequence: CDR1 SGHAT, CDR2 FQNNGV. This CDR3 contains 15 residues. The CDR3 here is CASSLDDLTNEKLFF.

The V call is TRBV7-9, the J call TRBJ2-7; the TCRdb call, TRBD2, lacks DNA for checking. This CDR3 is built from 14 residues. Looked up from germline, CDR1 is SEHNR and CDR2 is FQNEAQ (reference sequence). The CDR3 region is CASSTREVFDEQYF.

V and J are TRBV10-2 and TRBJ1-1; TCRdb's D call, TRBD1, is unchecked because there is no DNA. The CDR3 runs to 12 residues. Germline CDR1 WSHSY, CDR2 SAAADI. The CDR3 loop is CASRQGETEAFF.

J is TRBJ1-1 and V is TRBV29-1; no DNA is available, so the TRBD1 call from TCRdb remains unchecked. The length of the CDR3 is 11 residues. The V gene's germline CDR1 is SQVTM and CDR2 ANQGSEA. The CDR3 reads CSVGGVTEAFF.

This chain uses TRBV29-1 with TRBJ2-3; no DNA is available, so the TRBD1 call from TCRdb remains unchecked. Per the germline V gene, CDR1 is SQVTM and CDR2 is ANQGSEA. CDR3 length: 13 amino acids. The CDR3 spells CSVEEGVADTQYF.

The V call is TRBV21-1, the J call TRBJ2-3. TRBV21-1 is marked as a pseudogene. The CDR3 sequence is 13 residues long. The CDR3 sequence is CVGKWADTDTQYF.

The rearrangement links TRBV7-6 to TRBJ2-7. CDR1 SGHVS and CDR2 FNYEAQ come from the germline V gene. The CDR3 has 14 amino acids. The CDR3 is CASSLLESTYEQYF.

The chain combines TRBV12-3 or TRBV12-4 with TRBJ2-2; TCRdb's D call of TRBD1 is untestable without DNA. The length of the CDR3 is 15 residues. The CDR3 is CASSLRDTNTGELFF.

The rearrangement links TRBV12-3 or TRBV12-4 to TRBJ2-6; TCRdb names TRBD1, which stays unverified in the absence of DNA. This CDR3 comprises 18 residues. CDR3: CASSHWTGLDSGANVLTF.

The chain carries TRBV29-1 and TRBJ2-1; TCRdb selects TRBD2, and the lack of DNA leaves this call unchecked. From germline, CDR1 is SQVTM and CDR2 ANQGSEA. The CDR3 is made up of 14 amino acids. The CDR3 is CSVGGGILFNEQFF.

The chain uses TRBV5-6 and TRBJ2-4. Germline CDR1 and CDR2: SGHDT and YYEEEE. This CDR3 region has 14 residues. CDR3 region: CASSFLGAKNIQYF.

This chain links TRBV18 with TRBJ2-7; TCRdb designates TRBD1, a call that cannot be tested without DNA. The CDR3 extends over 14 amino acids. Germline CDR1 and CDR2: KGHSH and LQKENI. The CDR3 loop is CASSPGRLGEEQYF.

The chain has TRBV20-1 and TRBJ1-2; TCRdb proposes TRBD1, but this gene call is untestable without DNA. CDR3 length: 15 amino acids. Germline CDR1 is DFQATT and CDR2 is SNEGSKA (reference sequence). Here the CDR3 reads CSARTGLVRDGGYTF.

The CDR3: CSFTPGRTDTQYF. The rearrangement joins TRBV29-1 to TRBJ2-3; no DNA is available, so the TRBD1 call from TCRdb remains unchecked. The CDR3 runs to 13 residues. The germline gives CDR1 SQVTM, CDR2 ANQGSEA.

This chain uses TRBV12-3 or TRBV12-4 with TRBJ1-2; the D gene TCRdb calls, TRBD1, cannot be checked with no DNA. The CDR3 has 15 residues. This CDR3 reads CASSLPYPGSHGYTF.

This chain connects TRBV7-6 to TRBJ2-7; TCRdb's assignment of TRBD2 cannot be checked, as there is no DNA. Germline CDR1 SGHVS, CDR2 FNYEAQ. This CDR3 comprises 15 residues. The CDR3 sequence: CASSLPTSGAYEQYF.

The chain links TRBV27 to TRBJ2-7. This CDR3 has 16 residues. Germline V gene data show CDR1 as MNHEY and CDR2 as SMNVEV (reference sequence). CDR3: CASSLSGGQEFLEQYF.

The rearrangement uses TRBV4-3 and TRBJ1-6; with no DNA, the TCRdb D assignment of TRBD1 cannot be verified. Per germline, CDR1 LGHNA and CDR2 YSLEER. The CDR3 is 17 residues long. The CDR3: CASSQDGRVSLNSPLHF.

CDR3: CASSPPAGTAYNEQFF. The chain is built from TRBV18 and TRBJ2-1; lacking DNA, the TRBD1 call made by TCRdb goes unchecked. This CDR3 region has 16 residues. The germline gives CDR1 KGHSH, CDR2 LQKENI.

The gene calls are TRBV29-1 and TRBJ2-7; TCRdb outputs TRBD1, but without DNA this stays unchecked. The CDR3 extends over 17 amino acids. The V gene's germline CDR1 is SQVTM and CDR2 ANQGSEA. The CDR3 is CSVVPAFPPGQAYEQYF.